This T cell receptor beta chain was captured in a study of T-cell reconstitution after alpha-beta-depleted transplantation in children. Study-wide results and limits: Reportedly, only several hundred clones from non-depleted graft cells drove alpha-beta T-cell counts at about two months. TCRbeta diversity was high at day 60 in some patients (a result of surviving recipient T cells and thymic progenitors). Among T cells one year after transplant, newly produced cells accounted for most counts and diversity.

The CDR3 has 14 amino acids. Trimming cost V 3 bases and J 5 bases, with 13 bases left between them. Germline lookup yields CDR1 MNHEY and CDR2 SMNVEV (reference sequence). This clonotype was detected many times. Its antigen is unknown. Construction of the TCRbeta library involved unique molecular identifiers. TCRdb used MiXCR to reprocess the PCR reads, holding one entry per CDR3 protein. This table holds about 260,000 distinct CDR3 sequences, less than 9% found once. The clonotype was recovered from a male patient younger than 18 who had a stem cell transplant for acute lymphoblastic leukemia, so the T cells may come from the graft donor. The starting material was PBMCs, mostly from graft donor cells, obtained 180 days after TCRalphabeta/CD19-depleted stem cell transplant. The chain couples TRBV27 to TRBJ2-5; D assignment may be TRBD1 or TRBD2 (5 bases each). The CDR3 protein is CASSFLLGDETQYF. Written as DNA, the CDR3 is TGTGCCAGCAGTTTCCTCTTGGGGGACGAGACCCAGTACTTC.